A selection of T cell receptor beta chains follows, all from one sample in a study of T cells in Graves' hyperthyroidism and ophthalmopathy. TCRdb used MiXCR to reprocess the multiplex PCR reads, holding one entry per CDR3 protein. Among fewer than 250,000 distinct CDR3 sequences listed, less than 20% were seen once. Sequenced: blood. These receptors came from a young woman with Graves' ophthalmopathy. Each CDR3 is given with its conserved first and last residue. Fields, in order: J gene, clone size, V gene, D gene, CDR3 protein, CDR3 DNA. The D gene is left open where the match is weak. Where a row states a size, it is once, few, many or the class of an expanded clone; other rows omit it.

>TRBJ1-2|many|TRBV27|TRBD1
CASSLGTGNYGYTF
TGCGCCAGCAGCTTAGGGACAGGGAACTATGGCTACACCTTC
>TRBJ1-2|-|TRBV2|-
CASSPSYGYTF
TGTGCCAGCAGCCCTAGTTATGGCTACACCTTC
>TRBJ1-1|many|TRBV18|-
CASNGDGTNTEAFF
TGTGCCAGCAATGGTGACGGAACGAACACTGAAGCTTTCTTT
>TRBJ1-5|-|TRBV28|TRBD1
CASSLPTGTGGSRQPQHF
TGTGCCAGCAGTTTACCCACCGGGACAGGGGGAAGTCGGCAGCCCCAGCATTTT
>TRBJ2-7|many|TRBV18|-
CASSPGHSYEQYF
TGTGCCAGCTCACCGGGACATTCCTACGAGCAGTACTTC
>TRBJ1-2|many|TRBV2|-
CASSRAFNYGYTF
TGTGCCAGCAGCAGGGCTTTCAACTATGGCTACACCTTC
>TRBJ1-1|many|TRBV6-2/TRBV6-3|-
CASIDRGYTEAFF
TGTGCCAGCATAGACCGGGGATACACTGAAGCTTTCTTT
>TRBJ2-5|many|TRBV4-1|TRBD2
CASSQDLASGSLVQETQYF
TGCGCCAGCAGCCAAGATTTGGCTAGCGGGAGTCTCGTACAAGAGACCCAGTACTTC
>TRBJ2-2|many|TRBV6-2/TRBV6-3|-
CASIYGLRDTGELFF
TGTGCCAGCATCTACGGGCTTCGGGACACCGGGGAGCTGTTTTTT
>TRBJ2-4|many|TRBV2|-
CASSESLATAAGRRDIQYF
TGTGCCAGCAGTGAAAGCCTGGCTACAGCGGCAGGAAGGAGGGACATTCAGTACTTC
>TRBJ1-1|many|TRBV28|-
CASSNGMNTEAFF
TGTGCCAGCAGCAATGGTATGAACACTGAAGCTTTCTTT
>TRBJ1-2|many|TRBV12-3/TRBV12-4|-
CASSRYRDGYTF
TGTGCCAGCAGTCGATACAGGGATGGCTACACCTTC
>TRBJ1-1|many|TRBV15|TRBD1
CATSRGNSGGGTEAFF
TGTGCCACCAGCAGAGGGAATTCAGGGGGCGGCACTGAAGCTTTCTTT
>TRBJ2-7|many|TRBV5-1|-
CASSGGYSYEQYF
TGCGCCAGCAGCGGCGGTTACTCCTACGAGCAGTACTTC
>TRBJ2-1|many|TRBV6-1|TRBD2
CASIGLAYYNEQFF
TGTGCCAGCATCGGACTAGCCTACTACAATGAGCAGTTCTTC
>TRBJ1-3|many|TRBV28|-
CASNLSGGGGARGNTIYF
TGTGCCAGCAATTTATCTGGGGGTGGGGGGGCGCGAGGAAACACCATATATTTT
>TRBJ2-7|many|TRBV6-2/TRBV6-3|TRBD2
CASSPGLAGYYEQYF
TGTGCCAGCAGCCCGGGACTAGCGGGATACTACGAGCAGTACTTC
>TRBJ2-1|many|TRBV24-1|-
CATSDRTAISYNEQFF
TGTGCCACCAGTGACAGGACAGCGATCTCCTACAATGAGCAGTTCTTC
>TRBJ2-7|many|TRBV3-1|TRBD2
CASSQDPAGPYEQYF
TGTGCCAGCAGCCAAGACCCAGCGGGGCCCTACGAGCAGTACTTC
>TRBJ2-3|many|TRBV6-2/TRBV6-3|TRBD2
CASSLFQAGNTDTQYF
TGTGCCAGCAGTCTCTTCCAAGCGGGGAACACAGATACGCAGTATTTT
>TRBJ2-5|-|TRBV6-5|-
CASSSGFFVGEGETQYF
TGTGCCAGCAGTTCCGGTTTCTTTGTGGGAGAGGGGGAGACCCAGTACTTC